This TCR beta chain was sequenced for a study of identifying expanded T cells in peripheral blood. General study points: Over approximately two and four weeks, about 16.4 and 19 clones changed, versus approximately 1.1 between replicates.

No infections or other immune events were documented during collection. Details on this clone: Its antigen is unidentified.

Trimming left V 0 bases short and J 3 bases short, with 13 bases between. In germline, CDR1 is LGHNA, CDR2 YSLEER. This CDR3 contains 16 residues. The protocol was immunoSEQ multiplex PCR, while the TCRdb copy is restricted to in-frame clones and leaves out a portion. The sample holds some 120,000 clones, roughly 82% seen once. Sequencing used blood. The rearrangement links TRBV4-3 to TRBJ2-3; possible D gene TRBD1, 5 bases. The receptor was isolated from a person between 18 and 69 years old in good health. The chain's CDR3 is CASSQEMVRVTDTQYF. The CDR3 DNA follows: TGCGCCAGCAGCCAAGAGATGGTCAGGGTAACAGATACGCAGTATTTT.